The 21 T cell receptor beta chains listed next were all sequenced from one sample in a study of CD8+ T cells in alopecia areata. Extraction and reverse transcription of RNA yielded cDNA as the sequencing template. This table comes from immunoSEQ multiplex PCR, and its TCRdb copy is limited to in-frame clones, with some not included. The sample carries 150,000 to 200,000 clones, 60% recorded once. Treatment noted: oral pan-JAK inhibitor, 5-10 mg twice daily. Source: CD4+ T cells sorted from blood, taken at week 24, from a patient treated with tofacitinib. These receptors all come from a human donor with alopecia areata.

Regarding this clone: Other DNA variants within this sample encode the same CDR3. V usage is TRBV29-1 and J usage is TRBJ1-1, with D possibly matching TRBD1 (6 bases). The V end was cut by 6 bases, the J end by 1 base, with 9 bases between. CDR3 length: 12 residues. Looked up from germline, CDR1 is SQVTM and CDR2 is ANQGSEA. The CDR3 sequence is CSVLTGNTEAFF. CDR3 bases: TGCAGCGTGCTGACAGGGAACACTGAAGCTTTCTTT.

This clone was observed a few times. The chain uses TRBV11-1 and TRBJ2-3; D gene unclear. The CDR3 length is 12 residues. V was pared by 5 bases and J by 6 bases, with 9 bases between. Germline assignment: CDR1 SGHAT and CDR2 FQDESV (reference sequence). The DNA of the CDR3 is TGTGCCAGCAGCCTAACTTCGGATACGCAGTATTTT. It specifies CASSLTSDTQYF. Filled out from reference TRBV11-1 and TRBJ2-3, the complete variable domain reads EAEVAQSPRYKITEKSQAVAFWCDPISGHATLYWYRQILGQGPELLVQFQDESVVDDSQLPKDRFSAERLKGVDSTLKIQPAELGDSAMYLCASSLTSDTQYFGPGTRLTVL.

The chain carries TRBV5-6 and TRBJ2-7; 10 nucleotides agree with TRBD1. V trimming: 3 bases; J trimming: 3 bases; junction bases outside the gene matches: 12. Germline V gives CDR1 SGHDT, CDR2 YYEEEE. This CDR3 is 17 amino acids long. The CDR3 DNA follows: TGTGCCAGCAGCTCAAATCCGGGACAGGGGAAATTCTACGAGCAGTACTTC. As protein: CASSSNPGQGKFYEQYF. The entire variable domain, with the rest obtained from reference TRBV5-6 and TRBJ2-7, is as follows: DAGVTQSPTHLIKTRGQQVTLRCSPKSGHDTVSWYQQALGQGPQFIFQYYEEEERQRGNFPDRFSGHQFPNYSSELNVNALLLGDSALYLCASSSNPGQGKFYEQYFGPGTRLTVT.

The V gene is TRBV29-1, the J gene TRBJ1-1; 10 positions match TRBD1. The V gene's germline CDR1 is SQVTM and CDR2 ANQGSEA. The CDR3 has 13 residues. The J segment lost 6 bases and the V segment lost 4 bases, leaving 5 bases of the junction unmatched. CDR3 bases: TGCAGCGTTGTCCCCGGACAGGGGGCTGAAGCTTTCTTT. Protein product: CSVVPGQGAEAFF. The full variable domain, completed using reference TRBV29-1 and TRBJ1-1, is SAVISQKPSRDICQRGTSLTIQCQVDSQVTMMFWYRQQPGQSLTLIATANQGSEATYESGFVIDKFPISRPNLTFSTLTVSNMSPEDSSIYLCSVVPGQGAEAFFGQGTRLTVV.

The table lists this clone with a count of one. V and J are TRBV18 and TRBJ2-5; 7 positions match TRBD1. This CDR3 spans 14 amino acids. V trimming: 4 bases; J trimming: 1 base; junction bases outside the gene matches: 3. The V gene's germline CDR1 is KGHSH and CDR2 LQKENI. The CDR3 reads CASSRRTGQETQYF. The CDR3 bases are TGTGCCAGCTCACGAAGGACAGGCCAAGAGACCCAGTACTTC.

This clone was found a few times. The chain is built from TRBV4-1 and TRBJ2-7; 7 bases align to TRBD1. V trimming: 2 bases; J trimming: 7 bases; junction bases outside the gene matches: 11. The CDR3 loop spans 15 amino acids. Germline V lookup: CDR1 MGHRA, CDR2 YSYEKL. CDR3 protein: CASSQPTGRWREQYF. CDR3 DNA: TGCGCCAGCAGCCAACCGACAGGGAGATGGCGGGAGCAGTACTTC.

The sample holds one count of this clone. The gene calls are TRBV12-5 and TRBJ1-6; TRBD1 matches 7 bases. V trimming: 6 bases; J trimming: 10 bases; junction bases outside the gene matches: 9. The CDR3 spans 14 residues. Per germline, CDR1 LGHNT and CDR2 FRNRAP. CDR3 region: CASGQTGRGSPLHF. The DNA of the CDR3 is TGTGCTAGTGGCCAGACAGGGCGAGGGTCACCCCTCCACTTT.

This clone was observed a few times. The chain recombines TRBV11-2 with TRBJ2-7; the D is unclear. V was clipped by 2 bases and J by 3 bases, with 2 bases between them. This CDR3 is built from 11 residues. The germline CDR1 and CDR2 sequences are SGHAT and FQNNGV. The CDR3 DNA reads as TGTGCCAGCAGCTTAAACTACGAGCAGTACTTC. Protein product: CASSLNYEQYF. Full variable domain (remainder filled in from reference TRBV11-2 and TRBJ2-7): EAGVAQSPRYKIIEKRQSVAFWCNPISGHATLYWYQQILGQGPKLLIQFQNNGVVDDSQLPKDRFSAERLKGVDSTLKIQPAKLEDSAVYLCASSLNYEQYFGPGTRLTVT.

The CDR3 spells CAWRGLEGYTF. CDR3 nucleotide sequence: TGTGCCTGGAGGGGATTGGAAGGCTACACCTTC. This chain uses TRBV30 with TRBJ1-2; D uncertain. The CDR3 covers 11 residues. With 3 bases removed from V and 8 bases from J, the gap between germline ends came to 10 bases. Germline V gives CDR1 GTSNPN, CDR2 SVGIG (reference sequence).

The rearrangement uses TRBV30 and TRBJ2-1; 9 nucleotides agree with TRBD2. The V gene's germline CDR1 is GTSNPN and CDR2 SVGIG (reference sequence). This CDR3 is 15 amino acids long. Germline trimming cut 2 bases from V and 9 bases from J; bases unmatched to any gene: 11. CDR3 sequence (DNA): TGTGCCTGGAGTTACTTTAGCGGGGGCGGAGGTGAGCAGTTCTTC. As protein: CAWSYFSGGGGEQFF.

This clone was seen a few times. This sequence joins TRBV29-1 and TRBJ2-3; D is perhaps TRBD1 or TRBD2 (5 bases each). The CDR3 contains 14 residues. CDR1 is SQVTM, CDR2 ANQGSEA, per germline. The V end lost 2 bases, the J end lost 0 bases, and 9 bases lay between the germline ends. Here the CDR3 reads CSVEPGRSTDTQYF. CDR3 coding DNA: TGCAGCGTTGAACCGGGGCGGAGCACAGATACGCAGTATTTT.

The gene calls are TRBV9 and TRBJ2-6; D is unclear. The CDR3 is 15 residues long. Trimming removed 6 bases at V and 2 bases at J, with 12 bases between. CDR1 is SGDLS, CDR2 YYNGEE, per germline. The CDR3 protein is CASNGPQPGANVLTF. The CDR3 nucleotides are TGTGCCAGCAATGGACCTCAACCTGGGGCCAACGTCCTGACTTTC. The full variable domain, completed using reference TRBV9 and TRBJ2-6, is DSGVTQTPKHLITATGQRVTLRCSPRSGDLSVYWYQQSLDQGLQFLIQYYNGEERAKGNILERFSAQQFPDLHSELNLSSLELGDSALYFCASNGPQPGANVLTFGAGSRLTVL.

The rearrangement joins TRBV21-1 to TRBJ2-7; the table names TRBD1, a call not compared with the DNA. TRBV21-1 is shown as a pseudogene. This CDR3 has 15 residues. The CDR3 DNA follows: TGTGCCAGCAGCTCAGGGGGCGAGGAGACCTACGAGCAGTACTTC. It specifies CASSSGGEETYEQYF.

The chain carries TRBV5-1 and TRBJ2-3; D perhaps matches TRBD2 (6 bases). This CDR3 spans 12 amino acids. Germline-derived CDR1 and CDR2 are SGHRS and YFSETQ. The ends were cut back, 6 bases at V and 13 bases at J, with 18 bases in the middle. The CDR3 loop reads CASMEGQGKEYF. CDR3 DNA: TGCGCCAGCATGGAGGGTCAGGGAAAGGAGTATTTT.

The chain employs TRBV30 and TRBJ2-2, with 8 bases that match TRBD1. The CDR3 runs 15 residues. V trimming: 3 bases; J trimming: 4 bases; junction bases outside the gene matches: 7. Germline V lookup: CDR1 GTSNPN, CDR2 SVGIG (reference sequence). The CDR3 region has the DNA TGTGCCTGGAGGGGGCCTGGGACAGGCACCGGGGAGCTGTTTTTT. Translation gives CAWRGPGTGTGELFF.

The chain has TRBV7-3 and TRBJ2-6; D possibly uses TRBD1 or TRBD2 (6 bases each). The germline V gene has CDR1 SGHTA and CDR2 FQGTGA. The CDR3 runs to 17 residues. V was pared by 3 bases and J by 0 bases, with 12 bases between. The CDR3 spells CASSLGGLYSGANVLTF. CDR3 sequence (DNA): TGTGCCAGCAGCTTGGGGGGCCTCTACTCTGGGGCCAACGTCCTGACTTTC.

There are a few counts of this clone. The rearrangement links TRBV4-3 to TRBJ2-6, with D perhaps TRBD2 (6 bases). The V and J ends lost 1 base and 2 bases respectively, with 12 bases between them. Germline lookup yields CDR1 LGHNA and CDR2 YSLEER. The CDR3 length is 17 residues. CDR3 coding DNA: TGCGCCAGCAGCCAAGTGGTTCCGGGGGCTGGGGCCAACGTCCTGACTTTC. This translates into CASSQVVPGAGANVLTF.

This chain joins TRBV7-2 and TRBJ2-3, with D perhaps TRBD2 (5 bases). V was clipped by 1 base and J by 5 bases, with 13 bases between them. The CDR3 sequence is 15 residues long. CDR1 and CDR2 from the germline V gene are SGHTA and FQGNSA. CDR3 loop: CASSLGGVIGDTQYF. The CDR3 bases are TGTGCCAGCAGCTTAGGGGGAGTAATCGGAGATACGCAGTATTTT.

The chain has TRBV5-4 and TRBJ1-2, with D perhaps TRBD1 (5 bases). The V and J ends lost 0 bases and 10 bases respectively, with 16 bases between them. This CDR3 comprises 14 residues. The germline CDR1 and CDR2 sequences are SGHNT and YYREEE (reference sequence). The CDR3 loop is CASSLANTGPAYTF. The CDR3 DNA follows: TGTGCCAGCAGCTTGGCTAACACAGGTCCTGCCTACACCTTC.

This clone is a singleton in its sample. This chain joins TRBV15 and TRBJ1-1, with D possibly being TRBD1 (5 bases). Germline lookup yields CDR1 LNHNV and CDR2 YYDKDF (reference sequence). CDR3 length: 15 residues. Trimming removed 0 bases from V and 1 base from J, with 9 bases in between. CDR3 coding DNA: TGTGCCACCAGCAGAGATCGTAGGGGGAACACTGAAGCTTTCTTT. Its translation: CATSRDRRGNTEAFF.

The chain employs TRBV6-5 and TRBJ2-7; 7 nucleotides agree with TRBD1. The CDR3 contains 15 residues. Germline V gene sequence: CDR1 MNHEY, CDR2 SVGAGI. V shed 6 bases and J 3 bases; nucleotides not matched to a gene: 11. CDR3 sequence reads: CASRYKGAPIYEQYF. In DNA form, the CDR3 reads TGTGCCAGCAGGTACAAGGGGGCGCCTATCTACGAGCAGTACTTC.